This note documents a single TCR beta chain sequence. Antigen unknown. V was cut by 2 bases and J by 3 bases, with 19 bases left in between. The CDR3 has 17 amino acids. CDR1 and CDR2 (germline): MGHRA, YSYEKL. This entry is derived from a study of cytomegalovirus exposure and HLA in healthy donors. Researchers ran the PCR with 60 Vbeta and 13 Jbeta primers. The method was immunoSEQ multiplex PCR; TCRdb's version includes in-frame clones alone and lacks a portion of them. The table lists 100,000 to 150,000 clones, 50% to 75% of them singletons. Samples came from healthy bone marrow donors. Overall study findings and caveats: A later analysis associated some 16,000 TCR beta sequences with HLA alleles at a 0.05 false discovery rate.

The chain recombines TRBV4-1 with TRBJ1-1; perhaps TRBD1 as D (6 bases). This receptor was obtained from a woman in her 40s in good health and CMV-seronegative. Sequenced input: PBMCs. DNA for the CDR3: TGCGCCAGCAGCCAACCTGTCAGGGGTGAGGGCGACACTGAAGCTTTCTTT. The encoded protein is CASSQPVRGEGDTEAFF.